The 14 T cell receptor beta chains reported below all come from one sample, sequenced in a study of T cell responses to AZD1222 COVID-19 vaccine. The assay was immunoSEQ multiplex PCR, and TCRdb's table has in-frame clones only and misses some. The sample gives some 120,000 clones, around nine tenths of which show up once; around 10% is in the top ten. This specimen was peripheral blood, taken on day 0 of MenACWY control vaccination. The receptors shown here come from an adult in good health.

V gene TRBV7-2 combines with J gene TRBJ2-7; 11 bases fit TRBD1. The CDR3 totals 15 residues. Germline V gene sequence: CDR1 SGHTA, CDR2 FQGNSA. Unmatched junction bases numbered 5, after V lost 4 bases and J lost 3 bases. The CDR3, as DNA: TGTGCCAGCAGCTGGTCCGGGACAGGGGGCTACGAGCAGTACTTC. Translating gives CASSWSGTGGYEQYF.

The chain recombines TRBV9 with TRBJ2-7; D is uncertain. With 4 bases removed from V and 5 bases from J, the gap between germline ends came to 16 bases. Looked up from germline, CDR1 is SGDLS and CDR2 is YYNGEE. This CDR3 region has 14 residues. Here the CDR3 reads CASSPYTARNEQYF. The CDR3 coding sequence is TGTGCCAGCAGCCCCTACACCGCGCGGAACGAGCAGTACTTC. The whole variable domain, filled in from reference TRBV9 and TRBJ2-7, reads DSGVTQTPKHLITATGQRVTLRCSPRSGDLSVYWYQQSLDQGLQFLIQYYNGEERAKGNILERFSAQQFPDLHSELNLSSLELGDSALYFCASSPYTARNEQYFGPGTRLTVT.

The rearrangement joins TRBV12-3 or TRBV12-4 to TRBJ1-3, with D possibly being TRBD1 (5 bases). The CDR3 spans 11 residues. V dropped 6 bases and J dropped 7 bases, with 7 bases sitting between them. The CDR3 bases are TGTGCCAGCAGCCGGGGGAACACCATATATTTT. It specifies CASSRGNTIYF.

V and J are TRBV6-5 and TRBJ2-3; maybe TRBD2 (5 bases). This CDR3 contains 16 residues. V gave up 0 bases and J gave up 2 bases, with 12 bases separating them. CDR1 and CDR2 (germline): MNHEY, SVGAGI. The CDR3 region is CASSYSSGRDTDTQYF. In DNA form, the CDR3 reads TGTGCCAGCAGTTACTCGAGCGGCAGAGACACAGATACGCAGTATTTT.

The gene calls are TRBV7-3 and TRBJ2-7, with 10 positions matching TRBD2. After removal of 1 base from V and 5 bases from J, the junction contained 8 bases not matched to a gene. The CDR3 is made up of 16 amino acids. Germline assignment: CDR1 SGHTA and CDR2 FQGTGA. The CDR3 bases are TGTGCCAGCAGCTTAAAAAGCGGGAGGGCCTACCACGAGCAGTACTTC. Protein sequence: CASSLKSGRAYHEQYF.

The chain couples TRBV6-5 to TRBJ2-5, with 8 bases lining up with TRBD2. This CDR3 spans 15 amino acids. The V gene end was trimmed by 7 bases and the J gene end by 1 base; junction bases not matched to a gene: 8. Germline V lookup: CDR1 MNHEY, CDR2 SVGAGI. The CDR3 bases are TGTGCCAGCACGGTGGTAGCGGGGTCCCAAGAGACCCAGTACTTC. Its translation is CASTVVAGSQETQYF.

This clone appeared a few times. The CDR3 region has the DNA TGTGCCAGCAGCTTTGGGAGGGACAAGCCCCACTATGGCTACACCTTC. This sequence encodes CASSFGRDKPHYGYTF. The chain recombines TRBV7-9 with TRBJ1-2; a weak D match, TRBD1 (6 bases). Germline V gives CDR1 SEHNR, CDR2 FQNEAQ (reference sequence). The CDR3 spans 16 residues. V gave up 3 bases and J gave up 3 bases, with 17 bases separating them.

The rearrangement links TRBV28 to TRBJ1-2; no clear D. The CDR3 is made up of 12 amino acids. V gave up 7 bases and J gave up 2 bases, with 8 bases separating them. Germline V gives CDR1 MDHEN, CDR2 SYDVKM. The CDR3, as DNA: TGTGCCAGCAAGGTGCTAAACTATGGCTACACCTTC. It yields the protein CASKVLNYGYTF.

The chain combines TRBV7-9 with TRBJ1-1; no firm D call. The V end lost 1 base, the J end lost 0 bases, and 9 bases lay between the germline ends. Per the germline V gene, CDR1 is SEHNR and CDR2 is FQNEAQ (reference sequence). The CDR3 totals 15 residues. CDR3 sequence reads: CASSLVAQMNTEAFF. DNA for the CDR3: TGTGCCAGCAGCTTAGTTGCTCAGATGAACACTGAAGCTTTCTTT.

CDR3 residues: CASSYSWDRPLYGYTF. DNA of the CDR3: TGTGCCAGCAGTTACTCGTGGGACAGGCCACTCTATGGCTACACCTTC. This chain links TRBV6-2 or TRBV6-3 with TRBJ1-2; 8 nucleotides agree with TRBD1. Trimming cost V 0 bases and J 4 bases; bases outside gene matches: 7. CDR3 length: 16 residues. Germline lookup yields CDR1 MNHEY and CDR2 SVGEGT.

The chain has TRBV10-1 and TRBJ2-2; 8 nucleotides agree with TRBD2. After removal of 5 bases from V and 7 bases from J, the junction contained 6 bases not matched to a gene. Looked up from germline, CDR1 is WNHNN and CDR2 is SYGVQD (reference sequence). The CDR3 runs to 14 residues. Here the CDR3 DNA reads TGCGCCAGCAGTAAGGGGACTAGTAGCGGGGAGCTGTTTTTT. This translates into CASSKGTSSGELFF.

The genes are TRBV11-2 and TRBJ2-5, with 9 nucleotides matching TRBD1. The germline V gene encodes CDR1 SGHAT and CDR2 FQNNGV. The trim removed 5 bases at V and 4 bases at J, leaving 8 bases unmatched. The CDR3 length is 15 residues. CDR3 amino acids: CASSRLGQGGETQYF. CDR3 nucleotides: TGTGCCAGCAGCCGATTGGGACAGGGTGGAGAGACCCAGTACTTC.

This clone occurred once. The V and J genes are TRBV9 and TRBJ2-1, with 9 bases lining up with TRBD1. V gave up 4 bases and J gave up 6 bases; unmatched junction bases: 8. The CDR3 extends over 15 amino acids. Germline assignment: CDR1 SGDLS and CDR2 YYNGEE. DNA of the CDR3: TGTGCCAGCAGCCCGGACAGGGGCCAGGGCAATGAGCAGTTCTTC. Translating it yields CASSPDRGQGNEQFF. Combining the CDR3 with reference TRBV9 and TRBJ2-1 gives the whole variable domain DSGVTQTPKHLITATGQRVTLRCSPRSGDLSVYWYQQSLDQGLQFLIQYYNGEERAKGNILERFSAQQFPDLHSELNLSSLELGDSALYFCASSPDRGQGNEQFFGPGTRLTVL.

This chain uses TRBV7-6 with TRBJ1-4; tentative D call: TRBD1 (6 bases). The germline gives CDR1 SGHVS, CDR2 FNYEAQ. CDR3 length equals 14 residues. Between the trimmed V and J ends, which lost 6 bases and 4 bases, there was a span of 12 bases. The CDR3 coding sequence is TGTGCCAGCAGGGCGGGACACCTTAATGAAAAACTGTTTTTT. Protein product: CASRAGHLNEKLFF. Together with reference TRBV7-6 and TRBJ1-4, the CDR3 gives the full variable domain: GAGVSQSPRYKVTKRGQDVALRCDPISGHVSLYWYRQALGQGPEFLTYFNYEAQQDKSGLPNDRFSAERPEGSISTLTIQRTEQRDSAMYRCASRAGHLNEKLFFGSGTQLSVL.